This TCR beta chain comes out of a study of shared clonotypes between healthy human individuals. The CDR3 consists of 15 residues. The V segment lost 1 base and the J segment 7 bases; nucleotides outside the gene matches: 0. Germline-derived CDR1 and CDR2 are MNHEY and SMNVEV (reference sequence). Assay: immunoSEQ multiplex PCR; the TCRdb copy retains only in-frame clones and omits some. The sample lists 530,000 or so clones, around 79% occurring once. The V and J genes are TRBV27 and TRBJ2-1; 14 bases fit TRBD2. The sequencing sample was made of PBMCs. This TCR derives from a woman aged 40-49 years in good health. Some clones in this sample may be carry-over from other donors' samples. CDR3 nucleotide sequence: TGTGCCAGCAGTTTATGGACTAGCGGGAGGAATGAGCAGTTCTTC. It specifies CASSLWTSGRNEQFF.